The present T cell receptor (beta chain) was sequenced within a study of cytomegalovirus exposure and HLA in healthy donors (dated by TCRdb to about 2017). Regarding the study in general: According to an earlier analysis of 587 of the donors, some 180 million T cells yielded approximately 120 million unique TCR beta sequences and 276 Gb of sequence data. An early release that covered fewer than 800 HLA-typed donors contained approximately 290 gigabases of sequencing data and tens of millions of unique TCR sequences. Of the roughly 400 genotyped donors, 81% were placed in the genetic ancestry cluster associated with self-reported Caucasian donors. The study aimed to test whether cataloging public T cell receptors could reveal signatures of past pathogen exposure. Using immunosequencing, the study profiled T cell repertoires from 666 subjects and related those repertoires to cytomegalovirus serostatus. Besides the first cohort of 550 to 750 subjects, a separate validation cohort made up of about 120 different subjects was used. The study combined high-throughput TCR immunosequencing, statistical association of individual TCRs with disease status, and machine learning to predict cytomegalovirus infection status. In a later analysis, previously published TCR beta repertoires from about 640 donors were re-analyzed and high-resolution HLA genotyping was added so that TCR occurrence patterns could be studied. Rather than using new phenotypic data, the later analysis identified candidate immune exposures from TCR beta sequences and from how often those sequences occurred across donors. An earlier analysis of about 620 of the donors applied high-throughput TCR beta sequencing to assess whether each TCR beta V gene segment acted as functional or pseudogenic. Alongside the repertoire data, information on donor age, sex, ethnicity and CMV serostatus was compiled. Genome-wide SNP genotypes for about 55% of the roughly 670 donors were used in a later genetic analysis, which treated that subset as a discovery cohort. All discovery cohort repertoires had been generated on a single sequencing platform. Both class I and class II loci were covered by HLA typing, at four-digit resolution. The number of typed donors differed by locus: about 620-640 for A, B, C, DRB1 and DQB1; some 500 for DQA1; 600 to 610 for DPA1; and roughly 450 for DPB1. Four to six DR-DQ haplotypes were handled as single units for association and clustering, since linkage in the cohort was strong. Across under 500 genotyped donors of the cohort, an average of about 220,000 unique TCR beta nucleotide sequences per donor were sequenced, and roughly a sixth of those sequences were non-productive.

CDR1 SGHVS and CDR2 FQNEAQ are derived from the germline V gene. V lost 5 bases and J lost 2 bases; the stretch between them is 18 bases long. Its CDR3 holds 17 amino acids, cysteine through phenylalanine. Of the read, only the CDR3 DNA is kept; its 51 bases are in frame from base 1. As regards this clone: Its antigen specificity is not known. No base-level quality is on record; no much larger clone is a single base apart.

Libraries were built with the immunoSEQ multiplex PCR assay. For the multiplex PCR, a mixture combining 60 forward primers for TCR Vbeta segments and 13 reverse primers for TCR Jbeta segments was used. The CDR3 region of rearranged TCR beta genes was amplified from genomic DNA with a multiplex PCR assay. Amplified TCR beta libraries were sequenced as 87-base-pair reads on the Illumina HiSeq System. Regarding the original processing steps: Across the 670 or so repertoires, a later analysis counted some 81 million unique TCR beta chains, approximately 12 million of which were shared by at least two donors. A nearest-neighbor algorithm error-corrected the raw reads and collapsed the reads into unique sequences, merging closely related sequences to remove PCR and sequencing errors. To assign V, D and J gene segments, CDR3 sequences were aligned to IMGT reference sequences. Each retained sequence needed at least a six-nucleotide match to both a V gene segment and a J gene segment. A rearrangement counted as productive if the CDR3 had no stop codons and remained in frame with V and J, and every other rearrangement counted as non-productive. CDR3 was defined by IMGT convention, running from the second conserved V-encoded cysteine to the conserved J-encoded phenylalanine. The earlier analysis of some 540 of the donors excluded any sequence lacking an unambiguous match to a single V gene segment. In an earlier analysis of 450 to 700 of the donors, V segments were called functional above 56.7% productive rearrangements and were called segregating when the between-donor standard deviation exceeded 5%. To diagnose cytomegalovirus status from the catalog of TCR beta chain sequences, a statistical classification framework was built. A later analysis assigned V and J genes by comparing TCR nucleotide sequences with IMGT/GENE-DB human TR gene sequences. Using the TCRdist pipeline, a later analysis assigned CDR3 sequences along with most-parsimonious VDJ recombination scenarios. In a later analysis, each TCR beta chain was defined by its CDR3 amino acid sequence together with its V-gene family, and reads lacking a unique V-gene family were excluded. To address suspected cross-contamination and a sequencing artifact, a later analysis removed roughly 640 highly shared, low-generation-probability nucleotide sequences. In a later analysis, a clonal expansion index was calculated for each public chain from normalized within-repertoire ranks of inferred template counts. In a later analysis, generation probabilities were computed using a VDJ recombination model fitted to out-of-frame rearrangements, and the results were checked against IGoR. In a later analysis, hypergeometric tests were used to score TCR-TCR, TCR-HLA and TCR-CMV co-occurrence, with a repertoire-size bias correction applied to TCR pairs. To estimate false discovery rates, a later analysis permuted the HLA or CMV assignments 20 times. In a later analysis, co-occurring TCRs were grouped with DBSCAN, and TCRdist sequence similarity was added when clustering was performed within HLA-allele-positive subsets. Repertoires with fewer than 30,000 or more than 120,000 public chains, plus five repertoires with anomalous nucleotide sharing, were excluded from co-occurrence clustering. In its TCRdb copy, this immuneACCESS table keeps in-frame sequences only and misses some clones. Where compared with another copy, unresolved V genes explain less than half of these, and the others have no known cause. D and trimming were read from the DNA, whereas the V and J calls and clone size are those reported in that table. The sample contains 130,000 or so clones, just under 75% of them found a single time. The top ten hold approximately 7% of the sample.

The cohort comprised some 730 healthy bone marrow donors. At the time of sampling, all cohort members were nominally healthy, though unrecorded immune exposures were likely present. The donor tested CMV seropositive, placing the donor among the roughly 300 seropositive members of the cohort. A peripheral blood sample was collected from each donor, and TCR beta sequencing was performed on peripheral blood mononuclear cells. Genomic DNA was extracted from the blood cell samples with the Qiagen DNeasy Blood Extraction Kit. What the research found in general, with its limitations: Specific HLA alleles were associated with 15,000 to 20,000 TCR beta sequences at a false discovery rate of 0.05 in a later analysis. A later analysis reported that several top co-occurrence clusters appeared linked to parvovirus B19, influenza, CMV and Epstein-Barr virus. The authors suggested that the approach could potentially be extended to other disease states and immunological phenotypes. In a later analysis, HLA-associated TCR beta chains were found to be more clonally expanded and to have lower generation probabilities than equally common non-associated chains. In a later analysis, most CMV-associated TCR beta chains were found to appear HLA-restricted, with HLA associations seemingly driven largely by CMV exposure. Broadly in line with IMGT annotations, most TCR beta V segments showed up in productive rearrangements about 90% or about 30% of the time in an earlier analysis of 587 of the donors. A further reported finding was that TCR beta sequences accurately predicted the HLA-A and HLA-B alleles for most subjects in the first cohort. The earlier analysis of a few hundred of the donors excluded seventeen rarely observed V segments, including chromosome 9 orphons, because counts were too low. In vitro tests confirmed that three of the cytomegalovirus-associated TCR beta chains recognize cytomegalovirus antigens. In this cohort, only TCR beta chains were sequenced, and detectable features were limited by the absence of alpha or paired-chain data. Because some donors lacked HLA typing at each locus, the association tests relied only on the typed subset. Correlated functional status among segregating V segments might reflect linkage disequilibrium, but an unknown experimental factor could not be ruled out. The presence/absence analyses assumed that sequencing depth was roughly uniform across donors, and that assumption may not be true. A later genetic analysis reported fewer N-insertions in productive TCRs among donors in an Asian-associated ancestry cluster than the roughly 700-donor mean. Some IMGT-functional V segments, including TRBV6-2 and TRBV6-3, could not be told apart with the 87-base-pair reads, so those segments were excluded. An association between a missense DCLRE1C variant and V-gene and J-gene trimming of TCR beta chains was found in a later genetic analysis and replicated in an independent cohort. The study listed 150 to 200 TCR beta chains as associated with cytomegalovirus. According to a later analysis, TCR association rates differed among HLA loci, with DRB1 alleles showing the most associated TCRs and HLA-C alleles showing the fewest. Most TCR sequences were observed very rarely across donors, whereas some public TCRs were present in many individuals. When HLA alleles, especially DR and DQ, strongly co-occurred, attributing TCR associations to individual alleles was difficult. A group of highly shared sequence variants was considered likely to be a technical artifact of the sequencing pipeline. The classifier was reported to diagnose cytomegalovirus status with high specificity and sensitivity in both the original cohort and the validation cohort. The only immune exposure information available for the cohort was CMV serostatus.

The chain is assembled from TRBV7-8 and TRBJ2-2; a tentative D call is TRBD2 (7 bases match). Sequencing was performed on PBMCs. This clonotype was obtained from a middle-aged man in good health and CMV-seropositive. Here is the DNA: TGTGCCAGCAGCCTCGTAGGGAGGGGGGGAAACACCGGGGAGCTGTTTTTT. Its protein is CASSLVGRGGNTGELFF.